This TCR beta chain was profiled in a study of CD8+ T cells in alopecia areata. At the level of the study: Treated patients were given oral tofacitinib, which was dosed at 5 to 10 mg twice daily.

Comment on this clone: Its matching antigen is unknown.

The germline gives CDR1 SGHTA, CDR2 FQGNSA. Trimming stripped 5 bases from V and 3 bases from J, with 10 bases between. The CDR3 is 13 amino acids. It was from alopecia areata patients that lesional scalp punch biopsies and peripheral blood were collected. Study-wide results and caveats: TCRs were shared less clearly across patients than in mice, possibly for HLA-related reasons. Sequencing of scalp samples also captures resident alphabeta T cells of normal skin. Clonality was higher in lesional than normal scalp, especially in alopecia totalis/universalis.

As the sequencing template, cDNA was produced by extracting RNA and reverse transcribing it. The protocol was immunoSEQ multiplex PCR, while the TCRdb copy is restricted to in-frame clones and leaves out a portion. The sample has some 5,000 clones, 50% to 75% seen once. The receptor was isolated from a human donor with alopecia areata. The chain joins TRBV7-2 to TRBJ1-2; no definite D call. Sequencing was done on a sample of skin. The CDR3 DNA sequence: TGTGCCAGCAGCAGCCAGGCCGACTATGGCTACACCTTC. Translation gives CASSSQADYGYTF.